This passage covers 8 T cell receptor beta chains from one sample sequenced in a study of blood T cells in healthy people across ages. The second PCR ran roughly 6 to 11 cycles with a sample-barcoded 5' primer and J-beta primers. Each CDR3 protein is one row after TCRdb ran MiXCR on the 5' RACE reads. The sample contains 1.2 million to 1.5 million distinct CDR3 sequences, almost 60% of which appear only once. The sequenced sample consisted of blood. Receptors were obtained from a young man in good health.

The V call is TRBV6-1, the J call TRBJ1-2, with D uncertain. Germline V gene lookup returns CDR1 MNHNS and CDR2 SASEGT. Trimming removed 7 bases from V and 4 bases from J, with 13 bases in between. This CDR3 contains 13 residues. The CDR3 coding sequence is TGTGCCAGCACTCTGGACGACCCCTATGGCTACACCTTC. Encoded protein: CASTLDDPYGYTF.

This chain links TRBV11-2 with TRBJ1-2; D not certain. Germline V gene data show CDR1 as SGHAT and CDR2 as FQNNGV. V lost 0 bases and J 5 bases, leaving 10 bases between the germline ends. This CDR3 has 14 amino acids. The CDR3 region has the DNA TGTGCCAGCAGCTTAGATGGGAGGGAGTATGGCTACACCTTC. As protein: CASSLDGREYGYTF. Drawing the rest from reference TRBV11-2 and TRBJ1-2, the complete variable domain is EAGVAQSPRYKIIEKRQSVAFWCNPISGHATLYWYQQILGQGPKLLIQFQNNGVVDDSQLPKDRFSAERLKGVDSTLKIQPAKLEDSAVYLCASSLDGREYGYTFGSGTRLTVV.

The CDR3 is CASSSSSVPQYF. The CDR3 region has the DNA TGTGCCAGCAGCTCAAGTTCGGTCCCCCAGTACTTC. The chain recombines TRBV7-9 with TRBJ2-5; D call uncertain. Germline V gives CDR1 SEHNR, CDR2 FQNEAQ (reference sequence). The CDR3 sequence is 12 residues long. Deletions cut 4 bases from V and 9 bases from J, with 12 bases between.

The J gene is TRBJ2-5, the V gene TRBV3-1, with D uncertain. Germline CDR1 reads LGHDT; CDR2 reads YNNKEL (reference sequence). The V gene lost 5 bases and the J gene lost 11 bases, with 12 bases spanning the gap. The CDR3 has 11 amino acids. CDR3 nucleotides: TGTGCCAGCAGCTCCGAGGCGCGGCAGTACTTC. Translating it yields CASSSEARQYF.

The chain is built from TRBV5-6 and TRBJ2-1, with a weak D call TRBD1 (5 bases). CDR3 size: 18 residues. The V gene's germline CDR1 is SGHDT and CDR2 YYEEEE. V lost 6 bases to trimming and J lost 5 bases, with 27 bases between them. CDR3 sequence: CASTNPISDPKGHNEQFF. The CDR3 DNA is TGTGCCAGCACCAACCCTATTTCGGACCCCAAGGGGCACAATGAGCAGTTCTTC.

The gene calls are TRBV2 and TRBJ2-5, with D perhaps TRBD2 (6 bases). Trimming removed 6 bases from V and 6 bases from J, with 8 bases in between. The germline CDR1 and CDR2 sequences are SNHLY and FYNNEI. The CDR3 runs 11 residues. CDR3 bases: TGTGCCAGCAGGGCGGGGAAGACCCAGTACTTC. As protein: CASRAGKTQYF.

The chain couples TRBV20-1 to TRBJ2-2; D is unresolved. V lost 0 bases and J 2 bases, leaving 10 bases between the germline ends. Germline CDR1 DFQATT, CDR2 SNEGSKA (reference sequence). The CDR3 spans 15 residues. The CDR3 nucleotides are TGCAGTGCTAGAGATCCCCTTGGAAACACCGGGGAGCTGTTTTTT. This translates into CSARDPLGNTGELFF.

This clonotype appeared once. The chain is built from TRBV7-9 and TRBJ2-5; D call uncertain. The tail of the sequence fits TRBJ2-7 better, so the J call may be wrong. The CDR3 runs 13 residues. The germline V gene has CDR1 SEHNR and CDR2 FQNEAQ (reference sequence). The CDR3 bases are TGTGCCAGCAGCCCAGGCTGGCAGTACGAGCAGTACTTC. Encoded protein: CASSPGWQYEQYF.